This T cell receptor (beta chain) was sequenced in a study of Graves' ophthalmopathy and Graves' hyperthyroidism. CDR3 length: 14 amino acids. Trimming removed 4 bases at V and 1 base at J, with 7 bases between. Germline CDR1 is SNHLY and CDR2 is FYNNEI. Other autoimmune diseases, uncontrolled infections, pregnancy or lactation ruled patients out of participation. The diagnosis combined clinical symptoms, thyroxine, TRAb, thyroid ultrasound and orbital computed tomography scans. The PBMCs originated from roughly 11 ml of fresh peripheral blood. Scientists amplified the TCR beta CDR3 regions from RNA transcripts. HTBI primers served in a first-round RT-PCR, which a second-round multiplex PCR followed. TCRdb fed the multiplex PCR reads into MiXCR, producing one record per CDR3 protein. The sample has about 480,000 distinct CDR3 sequences; 14% are singletons. Study conclusions and caveats: Most clonotypes expanded in thyroid above 0.001 frequency were present in blood too.

This clonotype was recorded at least ten times. The target antigen is unknown. The receptor comes from a woman between 25 and 40 years old with Graves' ophthalmopathy. This chain links TRBV2 with TRBJ2-2; D unclear. Sequenced sample: blood. The CDR3 protein is CASSGMRNTGELFF. The DNA for the CDR3 is TGTGCCAGCAGTGGGATGAGGAACACCGGGGAGCTGTTTTTT. Supplemented by reference TRBV2 and TRBJ2-2, the full variable domain reads EPEVTQTPSHQVTQMGQEVILRCVPISNHLYFYWYRQILGQKVEFLVSFYNNEISEKSEIFDDQFSVERPDGSNFTLKIRSTKLEDSAMYFCASSGMRNTGELFFGEGSRLTVL.